The clone carrying this TCR beta chain has only a few counts. Antigen specificity is unknown. RNA was extracted from 2.5 to 3 ml of whole blood of healthy adults. This record comes from a study of naive and memory T cell subsets. Study-wide results and limits: Potentially, T cell activation and differentiation skew this RNA-based measurement.

The CDR3 loop spans 15 amino acids. The junction had 6 bases not matched to a gene; V was cut back by 0 bases and J by 6 bases. Per germline, CDR1 MNHNY and CDR2 SVGAGI (reference sequence). For blood and skin samples, reverse transcription used TCR alpha and beta constant primers. Amplification of ligated cDNA took four PCR rounds with SP2 and nested alpha and beta constant primers. Via MiXCR, TCRdb re-called the 5' RACE reads, giving one row per CDR3 protein. The table lists tens of thousands of distinct CDR3 sequences, 4.2% of them singletons. The sequence was collected from a male donor in good health. The V call is TRBV6-6, the J call TRBJ1-2; 8 bases map to TRBD1. Here the CDR3 reads CASSYSDQGAHGYTF. For the CDR3, the DNA is TGTGCCAGCAGTTACTCGGACCAGGGGGCTCATGGCTACACCTTC.